The 30 T cell receptor beta chains below all came from one sample that was sequenced in a study of blood T cells in healthy people across ages. Then a second PCR, running roughly 7 to 11 cycles, was carried out with a sample-barcoded 5' primer and a J-beta primer mix. In TCRdb, the 5' RACE reads were re-called with MiXCR into one record per CDR3 protein. This table holds about 680,000 distinct CDR3 sequences, about 52% found once. Material for sequencing was blood. The receptor set was obtained from a woman in her fifties or sixties in good health.

This clonotype was counted many times. The chain recombines TRBV5-8 with TRBJ2-1, with D possibly being TRBD2 (6 bases). With 1 base removed from V and 12 bases from J, the gap between germline ends came to 17 bases. Germline lookup yields CDR1 SGHTS and CDR2 YDEGEE. The CDR3 covers 14 residues. CDR3 nucleotides: TGTGCCAGCAGCTTGAGGGCTAGCGATCACGGGCAGTTCTTC. Translation gives CASSLRASDHGQFF.

The chain uses TRBV20-1 and TRBJ2-5; D call uncertain. Trimming took 2 bases from V and 4 from J, leaving 11 bases between them. This CDR3 has 13 amino acids. From germline, CDR1 is DFQATT and CDR2 SNEGSKA (reference sequence). CDR3 bases: TGCAGTGCTAGACGCTGGATCGGAGAGACCCAGTACTTC. Translated: CSARRWIGETQYF.

The V gene is TRBV28, the J gene TRBJ2-1; D is unclear. The J call is uncertain, as TRBJ2-7 better fits the DNA end. The germline V gene encodes CDR1 MDHEN and CDR2 SYDVKM. The CDR3 is 14 amino acids. CDR3: CASSPVGSYNEQYF. As DNA, the CDR3 is TGTGCCAGCAGCCCCGTGGGCAGCTACAATGAGCAGTACTTC.

The CDR3 DNA reads TGCAGCGTCCAATGGTCGGCTAGCGCCTACGAGCAGTACTTC. Translation gives CSVQWSASAYEQYF. The V call is TRBV29-1, the J call TRBJ2-7; a possible D gene is TRBD2 (6 bases). The germline V gene has CDR1 SQVTM and CDR2 ANQGSEA. This CDR3 is 14 amino acids long. V lost 6 bases, J lost 2 bases, and 17 bases lay in between.

V and J are TRBV23-1 and TRBJ2-1; 7 bases match TRBD1. The J call is uncertain, as TRBJ2-7 better fits the DNA end. TRBV23-1 has ORF status, its function being uncertain. The CDR3 is 14 amino acids. The CDR3 sequence is CASSLWDRYNEQYF. The CDR3 nucleotides read TGCGCCAGCAGTCTTTGGGACAGATACAATGAGCAGTACTTC.

In its sample, this clonotype was seen many times. The chain joins TRBV6-4 to TRBJ2-3; D possibly uses TRBD1 or TRBD2 (5 bases each). CDR3 length: 15 amino acids. CDR1 is MRHNA and CDR2 is SNTAGT in the germline V gene. V gave up 3 bases and J gave up 1 base, with 11 bases separating them. In DNA form, the CDR3 reads TGTGCCAGCAGTGAGGGGCGGGCGCGCACAGATACGCAGTATTTT. It yields the protein CASSEGRARTDTQYF.

The chain couples TRBV29-1 to TRBJ1-5; unclear D gene. CDR3 length equals 13 residues. Germline assignment: CDR1 SQVTM and CDR2 ANQGSEA. Trimming left V 4 bases short and J 4 bases short, with 11 bases between. CDR3: CSVAENGNQPQHF. Written as DNA, the CDR3 is TGCAGCGTTGCGGAGAATGGGAATCAGCCCCAGCATTTT.

This clonotype was counted at least ten times. V and J are TRBV9 and TRBJ2-7; D is undetermined. CDR1 SGDLS and CDR2 YYNGEE come from the germline V gene. Between the trimmed V and J ends, which lost 0 bases and 2 bases, there was a span of 9 bases. The CDR3 runs 14 residues. Written as DNA, the CDR3 is TGTGCCAGCAGCGTAGATGGGGAACCCTACGAGCAGTACTTC. It specifies CASSVDGEPYEQYF.

This clonotype appeared once. The rearrangement links TRBV7-2 to TRBJ2-1; 8 positions agree with TRBD2. There are 14 residues in the CDR3. J lost 7 bases, V lost 4 bases, and 6 bases had no gene match. Germline V lookup: CDR1 SGHTA, CDR2 FQGNSA. DNA for the CDR3: TGTGCCAGCAGCTCTTCTGGGACTAGGAATGAGCAGTTCTTC. Its translation is CASSSSGTRNEQFF.

This clonotype has only a few counts. This chain uses TRBV20-1 with TRBJ2-7; 10 nucleotides align to TRBD2. The CDR3 length is 14 residues. Trimming took 6 bases from V and 6 from J; bases not matched to a gene: 11. The V gene's germline CDR1 is DFQATT and CDR2 SNEGSKA (reference sequence). CDR3 nucleotide sequence: TGCAGTGCCCTTTTGGGGCTAGCGGGAGTCGAGCAGTACTTC. It is translated as CSALLGLAGVEQYF.

This clonotype was counted at least ten times. The chain uses TRBV12-3 or TRBV12-4 and TRBJ2-4, with D perhaps matching TRBD2 (5 bases). The V end lost 5 bases, the J end lost 1 base, and 24 bases lay between the germline ends. The CDR3 has 19 amino acids. The CDR3 loop reads CASSPPGSRGRFAKNIQYF. CDR3 nucleotides: TGTGCCAGCAGTCCTCCGGGATCCCGAGGAAGGTTTGCCAAAAACATTCAGTACTTC.

Turning to this clonotype: Compared with germline, one end of the junction differs, possibly owing to a read error. The chain employs TRBV6-5 and TRBJ2-7; 9 nucleotides align to TRBD2. The CDR3 has 14 residues. The germline CDR1 and CDR2 sequences are MNHEY and SVGAGI. The CDR3 coding sequence is TGTGCCAACAGTGTAGCGGGAGTTGACTACGAGCAGTACTTC. It specifies CANSVAGVDYEQYF.

The chain joins TRBV28 to TRBJ2-1, with 8 bases that match TRBD2. V shed 3 bases, J shed 1 base, and the junction held 8 bases outside the gene matches. The CDR3 has 17 amino acids. Looked up from germline, CDR1 is MDHEN and CDR2 is SYDVKM. CDR3: CASSFPRAGGSYNEQFF. CDR3 coding DNA: TGTGCCAGCAGTTTCCCAAGGGCGGGAGGATCCTACAATGAGCAGTTCTTC.

A single count supports this clonotype. The chain has TRBV3-1 and TRBJ1-4, with 7 bases identical to TRBD1. The ends lost 9 bases at V and 0 bases at J; junction bases unmatched: 13. The CDR3 covers 17 residues. CDR1 is LGHDT, CDR2 YNNKEL, per germline (reference sequence). The CDR3 nucleotides read TGTGCCAGACCGTTGGCGACAGGGAGCACAACTAATGAAAAACTGTTTTTT. It codes for CARPLATGSTTNEKLFF.

The chain's CDR3 is CASSSEYRDISYEQYF. For the CDR3, the DNA is TGTGCCAGCAGCTCCGAGTACCGGGACATCTCCTACGAGCAGTACTTC. The chain couples TRBV7-2 to TRBJ2-7, with D possibly being TRBD1 (6 bases). CDR1 and CDR2 (germline): SGHTA, FQGNSA. The CDR3 contains 16 residues. V was clipped by 4 bases and J by 0 bases, with 16 bases between them.

A note on this clonotype: Compared with germline, one end of the junction differs, possibly owing to a read error. The CDR3 DNA reads TGCGCCAGCAGCCAAGCACCCAGGATCTATAGCTACACCTTC. Amino acids: CASSQAPRIYSYTF. This chain links TRBV5-1 with TRBJ1-2, with no clear D. The CDR3 extends over 14 amino acids. CDR1 is SGHRS, CDR2 YFSETQ, per germline. Looking up the rest from reference TRBV5-1 and TRBJ1-2 gives the full variable domain: KAGVTQTPRYLIKTRGQQVTLSCSPISGHRSVSWYQQTPGQGLQFLFEYFSETQRNKGNFPGRFSGRQFSNSRSEMNVSTLELGDSALYLCASSQAPRIYSYTFGSGTRLTVV.

This clonotype showed up just a few times. This chain joins TRBV20-1 and TRBJ2-5; D call uncertain. Per the germline V gene, CDR1 is DFQATT and CDR2 is SNEGSKA (reference sequence). Trimming took off 0 bases at V and 0 bases at J, with 8 bases between the two ends. The CDR3 sequence is 14 residues long. CDR3 in amino acids: CSARDLDYQETQYF. The CDR3 DNA reads TGCAGTGCTAGAGATCTGGATTACCAAGAGACCCAGTACTTC.

V gene TRBV7-2 combines with J gene TRBJ1-4; D is ambiguous. Germline V gene lookup returns CDR1 SGHTA and CDR2 FQGNSA. The CDR3 has 18 residues. V was cut by 0 bases and J by 0 bases, with 14 bases left in between. CDR3 loop: CASSLAWVGPATNEKLFF. DNA for the CDR3: TGTGCCAGCAGCTTAGCGTGGGTTGGGCCTGCAACTAATGAAAAACTGTTTTTT.

This clonotype was counted once. The chain recombines TRBV29-1 with TRBJ1-1, with TRBD1 matching over 11 bases. Germline CDR1 is SQVTM and CDR2 is ANQGSEA. J gave up 3 bases and V 7 bases, and 4 bases lay outside the gene matches. This CDR3 has 13 amino acids. The CDR3 loop is CSAGQGADTEAFF. CDR3 DNA sequence: TGCAGCGCCGGACAGGGGGCTGACACTGAAGCTTTCTTT.

This clonotype was seen a single time. This sequence joins TRBV6-2 or TRBV6-3 and TRBJ2-5; 9 nucleotides agree with TRBD2. The CDR3 length is 16 residues. With V trimmed by 5 bases and J by 11 bases, 18 bases remained unmatched. The germline CDR1 and CDR2 sequences are MNHEY and SVGEGT. CDR3 amino acids: CASSKIRAGGSDEQYF. The CDR3 nucleotides are TGTGCCAGCAGTAAAATTAGGGCGGGAGGGTCTGATGAGCAGTACTTC.

With regard to this clonotype: This clone may be a read error of a much larger clone one base away. This sequence joins TRBV7-2 and TRBJ2-3; TRBD2 matches at 10 bases. The CDR3 length is 15 residues. Germline CDR1 and CDR2: SGHTA and FQGNSA. V shed 5 bases and J 8 bases; nucleotides not matched to a gene: 10. The CDR3 region is CASSLPSGGGSTQYF. The CDR3 DNA follows: TGTGCCAGCAGCCTACCTAGCGGGGGCGGGAGTACGCAGTATTTT. Looking up the rest from reference TRBV7-2 and TRBJ2-3 gives the full variable domain: GAGVSQSPSNKVTEKGKDVELRCDPISGHTALYWYRQSLGQGLEFLIYFQGNSAPDKSGLPSDRFSAERTGGSVSTLTIQRTQQEDSAVYLCASSLPSGGGSTQYFGPGTRLTVL.

This chain connects TRBV4-3 to TRBJ2-3, with TRBD2 as a possible D gene (5 bases). CDR3 length: 17 residues. Germline lookup yields CDR1 LGHNA and CDR2 YSLEER. Deletions cut 1 base from V and 6 bases from J, with 20 bases between. The CDR3 sequence: CASSQGRTPSRLDTQYF. The CDR3 DNA reads TGCGCCAGCAGCCAAGGCCGGACTCCTAGTCGGCTCGATACGCAGTATTTT.

In this sample, this clonotype turned up once. The chain combines TRBV7-2 with TRBJ1-5; D unclear. The CDR3 totals 14 residues. From germline, CDR1 is SGHTA and CDR2 FQGNSA. V was cut by 1 base and J by 6 bases, with 10 bases left in between. The DNA for the CDR3 is TGTGCCAGCAGCTTAGTAGGGTTCGGTCAGCCCCAGCATTTT. Translation: CASSLVGFGQPQHF. The full variable domain, rest sourced from reference TRBV7-2 and TRBJ1-5, is GAGVSQSPSNKVTEKGKDVELRCDPISGHTALYWYRQSLGQGLEFLIYFQGNSAPDKSGLPSDRFSAERTGGSVSTLTIQRTQQEDSAVYLCASSLVGFGQPQHFGDGTRLSIL.

The chain recombines TRBV20-1 with TRBJ2-1; no clear D gene. Germline V gene data show CDR1 as DFQATT and CDR2 as SNEGSKA (reference sequence). Between the trimmed V and J ends, which lost 4 bases and 7 bases, there was a span of 20 bases. This CDR3 spans 15 amino acids. Here the CDR3 DNA reads TGCAGTGCTACGAGACAAAAGCACCTAACTAATGAGCAGTTCTTC. Translated, it gives CSATRQKHLTNEQFF.

This clonotype was detected a few times. The rearrangement links TRBV20-1 to TRBJ2-5; possible D gene TRBD1, 6 bases. This CDR3 has 15 residues. Trimming removed 3 bases from V and 5 bases from J, with 19 bases in between. Per germline, CDR1 DFQATT and CDR2 SNEGSKA (reference sequence). The CDR3 protein is CSASATGKPQETQYF. In DNA form, the CDR3 reads TGCAGTGCTAGCGCCACAGGGAAACCTCAGGAGACCCAGTACTTC.

This clonotype has just one count. The junction does not match germline at one end; this may be a read error. The rearrangement links TRBV7-2 to TRBJ2-7, with D possibly matching TRBD1 (6 bases). In germline, CDR1 is SGHTA, CDR2 FQGNSA. There are 14 residues in the CDR3. CDR3 DNA sequence: TGTGCCAGCAGCTCGGGCAGGGGCTCCTACAAGCAGTACTTC. Residues: CASSSGRGSYKQYF. Using reference TRBV7-2 and TRBJ2-7 for the parts outside the CDR3, the full variable domain is GAGVSQSPSNKVTEKGKDVELRCDPISGHTALYWYRQSLGQGLEFLIYFQGNSAPDKSGLPSDRFSAERTGGSVSTLTIQRTQQEDSAVYLCASSSGRGSYKQYFGPGTRLTVT.

The rearrangement joins TRBV7-9 to TRBJ2-1, with D tentatively TRBD2 (7 bases). This CDR3 has 15 amino acids. The V end was cut by 7 bases, the J end by 0 bases, with 13 bases between. Germline V gives CDR1 SEHNR, CDR2 FQNEAQ (reference sequence). CDR3 protein: CASTRGGDSYNEQFF. As DNA, the CDR3 is TGTGCCAGCACCCGAGGGGGGGACTCCTACAATGAGCAGTTCTTC.

CDR3 loop: CASGLGWETQYF. The CDR3 DNA reads TGTGCTAGTGGCCTCGGCTGGGAGACCCAGTACTTC. The rearrangement joins TRBV12-5 to TRBJ2-5, with D unresolved. V lost 6 bases and J 5 bases, leaving 10 bases between the germline ends. The CDR3 covers 12 residues. The germline V gene has CDR1 LGHNT and CDR2 FRNRAP.

This chain joins TRBV15 and TRBJ2-1; TRBD2 aligns across 9 bases. The CDR3 consists of 17 residues. Germline CDR1 LNHNV, CDR2 YYDKDF (reference sequence). V lost 0 bases to trimming and J lost 6 bases; unmatched junction nucleotides: 9. The CDR3 sequence is CATSRESGGRALNEQFF. The CDR3 region has the DNA TGTGCCACCAGCAGAGAATCGGGCGGGAGGGCCCTCAATGAGCAGTTCTTC.

A few counts support this clonotype. The V gene is TRBV7-9, the J gene TRBJ2-5; a possible D gene is TRBD1 (5 bases). The J call is uncertain, as TRBJ2-7 better fits the DNA end. The CDR3 spans 14 residues. CDR1 and CDR2 from the germline V gene are SEHNR and FQNEAQ (reference sequence). The CDR3 DNA reads TGTGCCAGCAGCTTAGTGTGGACACCGTACGAGCAGTACTTC. Translating it yields CASSLVWTPYEQYF.